This T cell receptor (beta chain) came from a study of regulatory dendritic cells for organ transplantation. The germline CDR1 and CDR2 sequences are SGHTA and FQGNSA. The V gene end was trimmed by 5 bases and the J gene end by 2 bases; junction bases not matched to a gene: 11. The CDR3 is 16 residues long. Assay used: immunoSEQ multiplex PCR; TCRdb lists only in-frame clones, some missing. The repertoire holds 12,000 or so clones, with approximately 89% as singletons. With respect to this clone: The target antigen is unknown.

Sorted subsets were CFSE-labeled and cultured less than six days with allogeneic dendritic cells. Specimen: naive CD8+ T cells from blood cultured with dendritic cells. Subset specified: CD45RA+ naive T cells. The sequence was obtained from a human donor in good health. The chain recombines TRBV7-2 with TRBJ1-2; 7 positions agree with TRBD1. This CDR3 reads CASSPWDSYENYGYTF. In DNA, the CDR3 is TGTGCCAGCAGCCCTTGGGACAGCTATGAGAACTATGGCTACACCTTC.